These 5 T cell receptor beta chains originate from one sample sequenced in a study of blood T cell repertoires in COVID-19. Sequencing used immunoSEQ multiplex PCR; TCRdb keeps in-frame clones, though not all of them. Of about 120,000 clones listed, approximately 83% are singletons. The specimen sequenced was peripheral blood. The receptor source for this set is a man at least 80 years old with active or convalescent COVID-19.

This clone was counted once. The chain couples TRBV7-2 to TRBJ1-2; D not certain. V lost 2 bases and J 4 bases, leaving 17 bases between the germline ends. The CDR3 is 16 amino acids. The germline V gene encodes CDR1 SGHTA and CDR2 FQGNSA. The CDR3: CASSLRRGGASYGYTF. The CDR3 bases are TGTGCCAGCAGCTTAAGACGCGGCGGCGCGAGCTATGGCTACACCTTC.

V is TRBV7-3 and J is TRBJ2-3; 9 bases are shared with TRBD2. The CDR3 totals 15 residues. V dropped 8 bases and J dropped 1; count of bases not matched to a gene: 7. CDR1 and CDR2 (germline): SGHTA, FQGTGA. CDR3 DNA: TGTGCCAGCGGAATGAGACTAGCGGGCACAGATACGCAGTATTTT. Amino acid sequence: CASGMRLAGTDTQYF.

This chain links TRBV5-1 with TRBJ1-4, with D unresolved. Trimming pared 2 bases from V and 5 bases from J, leaving 7 bases between. The CDR3 totals 13 residues. Germline V gives CDR1 SGHRS, CDR2 YFSETQ. CDR3: CASSLGGNEKLFF. The CDR3 nucleotides are TGCGCCAGCAGCTTAGGCGGGAATGAAAAACTGTTTTTT. The full variable domain, completed using reference TRBV5-1 and TRBJ1-4, is KAGVTQTPRYLIKTRGQQVTLSCSPISGHRSVSWYQQTPGQGLQFLFEYFSETQRNKGNFPGRFSGRQFSNSRSEMNVSTLELGDSALYLCASSLGGNEKLFFGSGTQLSVL.

The rearrangement uses TRBV25-1 and TRBJ1-1, with 7 nucleotides matching TRBD1. Germline CDR1 and CDR2: MGHDK and SYGVNS. The CDR3 is 15 amino acids. J lost 0 bases, V lost 2 bases, and 3 bases had no gene match. DNA for the CDR3: TGTGCCAGCAGTGAAACAGGGGCCTTGAACACTGAAGCTTTCTTT. It is translated as CASSETGALNTEAFF.

A note on this clone: At one end the junction does not follow the germline gene, possibly because of a read error. The chain links TRBV9 to TRBJ2-7, with D perhaps matching TRBD2 (5 bases). CDR1 and CDR2 from the germline V gene are SGDLS and YYNGEE. The CDR3 totals 14 residues. The CDR3 DNA reads TGTGCCAGCAGCGTAGGACGAGGGTCCTCCGAGCAGTACTTC. It codes for CASSVGRGSSEQYF.